The 32 T cell receptor beta chains below were found in one sample sequenced in a study of blood T cell repertoires in COVID-19. Assay: immunoSEQ multiplex PCR; the TCRdb copy retains only in-frame clones and omits some. Altogether 100,000 to 110,000 clones are present, 85% to 90% being singletons, with the ten largest covering approximately 5%. Sample: peripheral blood. All receptors come from a human donor in a cohort sampled during active COVID-19.

The gene calls are TRBV2 and TRBJ2-7; TRBD2 might be the D (6 bases). The CDR3 consists of 11 residues. The V gene lost 0 bases and the J gene lost 9 bases, with 6 bases spanning the gap. Germline V gene sequence: CDR1 SNHLY, CDR2 FYNNEI. CDR3 residues: CASSEAGGQYF. The CDR3, as DNA: TGTGCCAGCAGTGAAGCGGGAGGGCAGTACTTC.

This chain uses TRBV5-6 with TRBJ2-1; D might be TRBD2 (6 bases). From germline, CDR1 is SGHDT and CDR2 YYEEEE. There are 15 residues in the CDR3. Trimming pared 1 base from V and 12 bases from J, leaving 20 bases between. In DNA, the CDR3 is TGTGCCAGCAGCTTGCCGGGACTCCCCGAGGTTAGGCAGTTCTTC. Translating gives CASSLPGLPEVRQFF.

CDR3 sequence (DNA): TGTGCCAGCAGCCTATACAGGGGGAGGAACACTGAAGCTTTCTTT. It yields the protein CASSLYRGRNTEAFF. The V and J genes are TRBV6-2 or TRBV6-3 and TRBJ1-1; the match to TRBD1 covers 8 bases. The CDR3 consists of 15 residues. The J segment lost 1 base and the V segment lost 6 bases, leaving 7 bases of the junction unmatched. Looked up from germline, CDR1 is MNHEY and CDR2 is SVGEGT.

The V gene is TRBV2, the J gene TRBJ1-6, with 9 positions matching TRBD1. Germline lookup yields CDR1 SNHLY and CDR2 FYNNEI. The CDR3 loop spans 13 amino acids. V lost 4 bases to trimming and J lost 14 bases; unmatched junction nucleotides: 6. CDR3 DNA: TGTGCCAGCAGTGGGGACAGGGTGAAGACCCTCCACTTT. This gives the protein CASSGDRVKTLHF.

This chain links TRBV7-9 with TRBJ2-1; TRBD2 is a possible D gene (6 bases). CDR1 SEHNR and CDR2 FQNEAQ come from the germline V gene (reference sequence). The V end lost 8 bases, the J end lost 3 bases, and 8 bases lay between the germline ends. The CDR3 contains 12 residues. CDR3 nucleotide sequence: TGTGCCAGCCGTAGCGGCTACAATGAGCAGTTCTTC. The encoded protein is CASRSGYNEQFF.

The chain couples TRBV7-2 to TRBJ2-1; D is perhaps TRBD1 (5 bases). CDR3 length: 16 residues. Trimming pared 1 base from V and 0 bases from J, leaving 10 bases between. Germline V gives CDR1 SGHTA, CDR2 FQGNSA. CDR3 protein: CASSLETGISYNEQFF. The CDR3 bases are TGTGCCAGCAGCTTAGAAACAGGAATCTCCTACAATGAGCAGTTCTTC.

This clone occurred a few times. The gene calls are TRBV5-1 and TRBJ1-1; D is uncertain. The CDR3 loop spans 13 amino acids. Trimming shortened V by 1 base and J by 2 bases, and 6 bases separated the two germline ends. Germline V gene data show CDR1 as SGHRS and CDR2 as YFSETQ. DNA of the CDR3: TGCGCCAGCAGCTTGTTGAGCAACACTGAAGCTTTCTTT. Its translation: CASSLLSNTEAFF.

The chain recombines TRBV30 with TRBJ2-3; 9 bases match TRBD2. Germline CDR1 and CDR2: GTSNPN and SVGIG (reference sequence). This CDR3 is 15 amino acids long. The V segment lost 5 bases and the J segment 2 bases; nucleotides outside the gene matches: 8. This CDR3 reads CAWDVLAGYTDTQYF. The CDR3 region has the DNA TGTGCCTGGGACGTCCTAGCGGGGTACACAGATACGCAGTATTTT.

V usage is TRBV3-1 (or the pseudogene TRBV3-2) and J usage is TRBJ1-4, with 8 bases fitting TRBD1. The CDR3 length is 15 residues. Losses at the gene ends were 4 bases for V and 7 bases for J; bases not matched to a gene: 8. Per the germline V gene, CDR1 is LGHDT and CDR2 is YNNKEL (reference sequence). The chain's CDR3 is CASSPQGAPAEKLFF. As DNA, the CDR3 is TGTGCCAGCAGCCCTCAGGGGGCTCCGGCTGAAAAACTGTTTTTT.

This chain uses TRBV20-1 with TRBJ2-6; D gene unclear. V was cut by 3 bases and J by 0 bases, with 6 bases left in between. The CDR3 is made up of 14 amino acids. The germline V gene has CDR1 DFQATT and CDR2 SNEGSKA (reference sequence). The CDR3 DNA reads as TGCAGTGCTAGTAGCCTCTCTGGGGCCAACGTCCTGACTTTC. It specifies CSASSLSGANVLTF.

The chain recombines TRBV20-1 with TRBJ1-5; 7 nucleotides align to TRBD1. The V gene's germline CDR1 is DFQATT and CDR2 SNEGSKA (reference sequence). V gave up 3 bases and J gave up 4 bases; unmatched junction bases: 6. There are 14 residues in the CDR3. The CDR3 spells CSASHRGLNQPQHF. The CDR3 DNA is TGCAGTGCTAGTCACAGGGGCCTTAATCAGCCCCAGCATTTT.

The genes are TRBV27 and TRBJ2-2, with TRBD1 as a possible D gene (5 bases). In germline, CDR1 is MNHEY, CDR2 SMNVEV (reference sequence). Trimming removed 3 bases from V and 1 base from J, with 15 bases in between. The CDR3 is 17 residues long. In DNA form, the CDR3 reads TGTGCCAGCAGTTTGGGGCGGTGGACAATGAACACCGGGGAGCTGTTTTTT. It specifies CASSLGRWTMNTGELFF.

The CDR3, as DNA: TGTGCCAGCAGTTACTCGTTAGGGGTTGAGGAAGCTTTCTTT. It translates to CASSYSLGVEEAFF. This chain uses TRBV6-5 with TRBJ1-1; D possibly corresponds to TRBD1 (5 bases). There are 14 residues in the CDR3. The germline CDR1 and CDR2 sequences are MNHEY and SVGAGI. V was pared by 0 bases and J by 8 bases, with 13 bases between.

The chain links TRBV9 to TRBJ2-7, with TRBD2 identical over 8 bases. The CDR3 contains 17 residues. Trimming removed 0 bases from V and 3 bases from J; junction bases left unmatched: 11. Germline V gives CDR1 SGDLS, CDR2 YYNGEE. CDR3 DNA: TGTGCCAGCAGCGTAGGCCCCGGGTTAGCGGGACTCTACGAGCAGTACTTC. This gives the protein CASSVGPGLAGLYEQYF. The full variable domain, its missing parts supplied by reference TRBV9 and TRBJ2-7, is DSGVTQTPKHLITATGQRVTLRCSPRSGDLSVYWYQQSLDQGLQFLIQYYNGEERAKGNILERFSAQQFPDLHSELNLSSLELGDSALYFCASSVGPGLAGLYEQYFGPGTRLTVT.

The chain uses TRBV12-3 or TRBV12-4 and TRBJ2-4; D gene uncertain. Trimming pared 3 bases from V and 7 bases from J, leaving 10 bases between. The length of the CDR3 is 13 residues. The CDR3, as DNA: TGTGCCAGCAGTTTGCAAGTCGGGAACATTCAGTACTTC. This translates into CASSLQVGNIQYF.

The genes are TRBV24-1 and TRBJ1-1, with 11 bases matching TRBD1. Germline V lookup: CDR1 KGHDR, CDR2 SFDVKD. The CDR3 is made up of 16 amino acids. The V segment lost 3 bases and the J segment 1 base; nucleotides outside the gene matches: 3. CDR3 DNA: TGTGCCACCAGTGATCGGGACAGGGGGGGGAACACTGAAGCTTTCTTT. As protein: CATSDRDRGGNTEAFF.

This clone has a single count. The chain has TRBV11-2 and TRBJ1-1; D possibly corresponds to TRBD1 (5 bases). Between the trimmed V and J ends, which lost 5 bases and 1 base, there was a span of 14 bases. Germline V lookup: CDR1 SGHAT, CDR2 FQNNGV. The length of the CDR3 is 15 residues. This CDR3 is CASSHFGQGNTEAFF. CDR3 nucleotides: TGTGCCAGCAGCCATTTTGGGCAGGGGAACACTGAAGCTTTCTTT.

V usage is TRBV6-5 and J usage is TRBJ2-7, with 8 bases that match TRBD1. The V and J ends lost 9 bases and 3 bases, in that order; junction bases with no gene match: 10. Germline V lookup: CDR1 MNHEY, CDR2 SVGAGI. CDR3 length equals 14 residues. The CDR3: CASDMAGGVYEQYF. Here the CDR3 DNA reads TGTGCCAGTGACATGGCAGGGGGCGTCTACGAGCAGTACTTC.

The chain joins TRBV7-9 to TRBJ2-1; D not certain. The CDR3 length is 12 residues. Germline CDR1 reads SEHNR; CDR2 reads FQNEAQ (reference sequence). The germline V and J ends were trimmed by 5 bases and 10 bases, with 12 bases remaining between them. CDR3 protein: CASSHTLGEQFF. CDR3 nucleotide sequence: TGTGCCAGCAGCCACACACTCGGGGAGCAGTTCTTC.

The chain employs TRBV7-8 and TRBJ2-2; D is undetermined. The CDR3 loop spans 14 amino acids. V was shortened by 2 bases and J by 1 base, with 5 bases between the two germline ends. CDR1 and CDR2 (germline): SGHVS, FQNEAQ. In nucleotides, the CDR3 is TGTGCCAGCAGCTTACTAGAGAACACCGGGGAGCTGTTTTTT. It encodes CASSLLENTGELFF.

The chain recombines TRBV4-1 with TRBJ1-1; D gene uncertain. Per the germline V gene, CDR1 is MGHRA and CDR2 is YSYEKL. V was trimmed by 0 bases and J by 8 bases, leaving 10 bases between them. The CDR3 totals 13 residues. CDR3 amino acids: CASSQDLGNEAFF. The CDR3 region has the DNA TGCGCCAGCAGCCAAGATCTCGGGAACGAAGCTTTCTTT.

V and J are TRBV12-3 or TRBV12-4 and TRBJ2-5, with 7 bases matching TRBD1. The CDR3 runs to 12 residues. Trimming removed 5 bases from V and 4 bases from J; junction bases left unmatched: 1. The CDR3 is CASSTGAETQYF. The CDR3 DNA reads as TGTGCCAGCAGTACAGGGGCAGAGACCCAGTACTTC.

The table lists this clone with a count of one. Here the CDR3 reads CASSLDPNSPLHF. CDR3 DNA sequence: TGTGCCAGCAGCTTAGACCCAAATTCACCCCTCCACTTT. The chain employs TRBV11-2 and TRBJ1-6; D not certain. Looked up from germline, CDR1 is SGHAT and CDR2 is FQNNGV. Trimming stripped 0 bases from V and 7 bases from J, with 4 bases between. The CDR3 spans 13 residues.

The DNA for the CDR3 is TGTGCCAGCAGCTTACCGTTGGGGCGGGAGGGCACAGATACGCAGTATTTT. It translates to CASSLPLGREGTDTQYF. The genes are TRBV7-9 and TRBJ2-3; TRBD2 agrees at 8 bases. This CDR3 contains 17 residues. Germline values: CDR1 SEHNR, CDR2 FQNEAQ (reference sequence). Germline trimming cut 2 bases from V and 1 base from J; bases unmatched to any gene: 8.

This clone was recorded many times. V usage is TRBV6-5 and J usage is TRBJ1-6; TRBD1 might be the D (5 bases). This CDR3 spans 16 amino acids. V lost 4 bases, J lost 9 bases, and 19 bases lay in between. The germline V gene has CDR1 MNHEY and CDR2 SVGAGI. CDR3 sequence (DNA): TGTGCCAGCAGTTTTCGGACCGGCTCGGGGGGTTCACCCCTCCACTTT. Translated, it gives CASSFRTGSGGSPLHF.

V gene TRBV6-5 combines with J gene TRBJ2-7, with D perhaps matching TRBD1 (6 bases). V lost 7 bases and J 0 bases, leaving 13 bases between the germline ends. Germline assignment: CDR1 MNHEY and CDR2 SVGAGI. This CDR3 comprises 14 residues. CDR3 protein: CASNRDRSSYEQYF. DNA for the CDR3: TGTGCCAGCAACAGAGACAGGTCCTCCTACGAGCAGTACTTC.

The chain recombines TRBV11-2 with TRBJ2-7, with D tentatively TRBD1 (6 bases). Trimming removed 4 bases at V and 0 bases at J, with 19 bases between. The CDR3 has 17 amino acids. CDR1 SGHAT and CDR2 FQNNGV come from the germline V gene. The CDR3 loop reads CASSSVPGRGSSYEQYF. The CDR3 bases are TGTGCCAGCAGCTCGGTCCCCGGCAGGGGCAGCTCCTACGAGCAGTACTTC.

This chain uses TRBV10-3 with TRBJ2-1; TRBD1 matches 9 bases. The CDR3 is 16 amino acids. Per germline, CDR1 ENHRY and CDR2 SYGVKD. The V segment lost 2 bases and the J segment 1 base; nucleotides outside the gene matches: 3. CDR3 amino acids: CAISEVDRGSYNEQFF. CDR3 sequence (DNA): TGTGCCATCAGTGAGGTTGACAGGGGGTCCTACAATGAGCAGTTCTTC.

The rearrangement joins TRBV6-6 to TRBJ1-5, with D hard to call. Per the germline V gene, CDR1 is MNHNY and CDR2 is SVGAGI (reference sequence). V was clipped by 2 bases and J by 4 bases, with 12 bases between them. CDR3 length: 15 amino acids. DNA of the CDR3: TGTGCCAGCAGTTACGGTATGGCGGTAAATCAGCCCCAGCATTTT. Protein product: CASSYGMAVNQPQHF.

The CDR3 DNA reads TGTGCCCCCAAGTCGGGGTTCGGAGGAAAACTGTTTTTT. It translates to CAPKSGFGGKLFF. V gene TRBV27 combines with J gene TRBJ1-4; D is undetermined. With 11 bases removed from V and 10 bases from J, the gap between germline ends came to 20 bases. This CDR3 has 13 amino acids. Germline V gene sequence: CDR1 MNHEY, CDR2 SMNVEV (reference sequence).

This rearrangement joins TRBV5-1 to TRBJ2-5; the match to TRBD2 covers 11 bases. Looked up from germline, CDR1 is SGHRS and CDR2 is YFSETQ. Losses at the gene ends were 7 bases for V and 2 bases for J; bases not matched to a gene: 10. CDR3 size: 16 residues. The CDR3, as DNA: TGCGCCAGCGGCGGGACTAGCGGTGAAACGCAAGAGACCCAGTACTTC. Amino acids: CASGGTSGETQETQYF.

This clone was counted once. V usage is TRBV6-6 and J usage is TRBJ2-7; D is perhaps TRBD2 (5 bases). This CDR3 region has 14 residues. Germline V gives CDR1 MNHNY, CDR2 SVGAGI (reference sequence). Trimming cost V 8 bases and J 2 bases, with 16 bases left between them. The CDR3 bases are TGTGCCAGCGCCGACCAGCGAGGGACCTACGAGCAGTACTTC. It codes for CASADQRGTYEQYF.